The 16 T cell receptor beta chains in this list originate from one sample, sequenced in a study of control samples from healthy donors and cancer patients. The table came from immunoSEQ multiplex PCR; TCRdb's copy has only in-frame clones and leaves some out. The data hold some 100,000 clones, with around three quarters observed a single time. Sequences were obtained from blood. Receptor source: a woman aged 25 to 39 in good health.

The rearrangement joins TRBV3-1 (or the pseudogene TRBV3-2) to TRBJ1-2, with 7 bases aligning to TRBD1. The CDR3 is made up of 16 amino acids. Germline CDR1 and CDR2: LGHDT and YNNKEL (reference sequence). The ends lost 0 bases at V and 7 bases at J; junction bases unmatched: 11. The CDR3 loop is CASSQDRARGNGGYTF. CDR3 nucleotides: TGTGCCAGCAGCCAAGATAGGGCCAGGGGGAATGGTGGCTACACCTTC.

This chain joins TRBV7-2 and TRBJ1-6, with no clear D. The CDR3 is made up of 13 amino acids. Germline V lookup: CDR1 SGHTA, CDR2 FQGNSA. The ends were cut back, 5 bases at V and 6 bases at J, with 8 bases in the middle. The CDR3 region has the DNA TGTGCCAGCAGCGAAGGGAGTAATTCACCCCTCCACTTT. The encoded protein is CASSEGSNSPLHF.

The J gene is TRBJ2-7, the V gene TRBV6-2 or TRBV6-3, with TRBD2 matching over 7 bases. The V and J ends lost 5 bases and 7 bases, in that order; junction bases with no gene match: 11. Per the germline V gene, CDR1 is MNHEY and CDR2 is SVGEGT. The CDR3 contains 14 residues. CDR3 region: CASSTGLPRGEQYF. The DNA for the CDR3 is TGTGCCAGCAGTACGGGACTACCCCGGGGTGAGCAGTACTTC.

This clone was recorded only once. The chain combines TRBV25-1 with TRBJ2-4, with D perhaps TRBD1 (6 bases). The CDR3 spans 16 residues. CDR1 and CDR2 from the germline V gene are MGHDK and SYGVNS. V gave up 3 bases and J gave up 0 bases, with 12 bases separating them. The CDR3 sequence is CASSDSGTLAKNIQYF. CDR3 sequence (DNA): TGTGCCAGCAGTGATTCCGGGACACTAGCCAAAAACATTCAGTACTTC.

The CDR3 spells CASARRGETQYF. The CDR3 nucleotides are TGTGCCAGCGCTAGGAGGGGGGAGACCCAGTACTTC. The chain employs TRBV2 and TRBJ2-5, with D possibly being TRBD1 or TRBD2 (6 bases each). In germline, CDR1 is SNHLY, CDR2 FYNNEI. The CDR3 extends over 12 amino acids. V dropped 8 bases and J dropped 5 bases, with 12 bases sitting between them.

The chain links TRBV3-1 (or the pseudogene TRBV3-2) to TRBJ2-5; 7 bases map to TRBD2. V gave up 1 base and J gave up 7 bases; unmatched junction bases: 12. There are 16 residues in the CDR3. CDR1 and CDR2 from the germline V gene are LGHDT and YNNKEL (reference sequence). The CDR3 loop reads CASSQGGGTKIATQYF. The CDR3, as DNA: TGTGCCAGCAGCCAAGGGGGGGGGACCAAGATCGCGACCCAGTACTTC.

V and J are TRBV19 and TRBJ1-2, with a weak D call TRBD1 (5 bases). Germline V gives CDR1 LNHDA, CDR2 SQIVND (reference sequence). There are 12 residues in the CDR3. The V gene lost 6 bases and the J gene lost 7 bases, with 12 bases spanning the gap. CDR3 residues: CASSSGRSGYTF. The DNA of the CDR3 is TGTGCCAGTAGCTCAGGGCGCTCTGGCTACACCTTC.

The chain has TRBV10-3 and TRBJ2-3, with a possible D match to TRBD2 (6 bases). CDR1 and CDR2 from the germline V gene are ENHRY and SYGVKD. Trimming removed 0 bases from V and 0 bases from J, with 10 bases in between. CDR3 size: 16 residues. This chain's CDR3 is CAISESIRGSTDTQYF. CDR3 coding DNA: TGTGCCATCAGTGAGTCGATTCGGGGGAGCACAGATACGCAGTATTTT.

This chain connects TRBV29-1 to TRBJ1-1, with 9 bases aligning to TRBD1. The V and J ends lost 6 bases and 3 bases, in that order; junction bases with no gene match: 8. This CDR3 has 14 amino acids. The germline gives CDR1 SQVTM, CDR2 ANQGSEA. This CDR3 is CSVAGTGSHTEAFF. The CDR3 DNA follows: TGCAGCGTCGCCGGGACAGGGAGTCACACTGAAGCTTTCTTT. The full variable domain, with the rest looked up from reference TRBV29-1 and TRBJ1-1, is SAVISQKPSRDICQRGTSLTIQCQVDSQVTMMFWYRQQPGQSLTLIATANQGSEATYESGFVIDKFPISRPNLTFSTLTVSNMSPEDSSIYLCSVAGTGSHTEAFFGQGTRLTVV.

CDR3 in amino acids: CASSPGGGYTF. DNA for the CDR3: TGTGCCAGCAGCCCCGGGGGTGGCTACACCTTC. The V call is TRBV6-2 or TRBV6-3, the J call TRBJ1-2; TRBD1 might be the D (5 bases). This CDR3 has 11 amino acids. Germline-derived CDR1 and CDR2 are MNHEY and SVGEGT. V was shortened by 6 bases and J by 7 bases, with 9 bases between the two germline ends.

V and J are TRBV12-5 and TRBJ2-7; no clear D. Trimming pared 1 base from V and 4 bases from J, leaving 2 bases between. Looked up from germline, CDR1 is LGHNT and CDR2 is FRNRAP. The CDR3 totals 11 residues. CDR3 sequence (DNA): TGTGCTAGTGGTTTGGGGTACGAGCAGTACTTC. Residues: CASGLGYEQYF.

This chain joins TRBV18 and TRBJ1-4, with D uncertain. The germline V gene encodes CDR1 KGHSH and CDR2 LQKENI. CDR3 length: 11 residues. The germline V and J ends were trimmed by 6 bases and 7 bases, with 6 bases remaining between them. The chain's CDR3 is CASSPGEKLFF. CDR3 in DNA: TGTGCCAGCTCTCCCGGTGAAAAACTGTTTTTT.

This rearrangement joins TRBV7-2 to TRBJ1-3; a weak D match, TRBD1 (5 bases). Trimming pared 1 base from V and 5 bases from J, leaving 12 bases between. The CDR3 is 15 residues long. Looked up from germline, CDR1 is SGHTA and CDR2 is FQGNSA. The CDR3 coding sequence is TGTGCCAGCAGCTTAGTTAAGGGGACGAGAAACACCATATATTTT. Its translation is CASSLVKGTRNTIYF.

This chain connects TRBV11-2 to TRBJ2-7; D possibly corresponds to TRBD2 (6 bases). The germline CDR1 and CDR2 sequences are SGHAT and FQNNGV. The CDR3 runs to 14 residues. V was shortened by 0 bases and J by 3 bases, with 9 bases between the two germline ends. CDR3 in DNA: TGTGCCAGCAGCTTAGATCGCGGGAACTACGAGCAGTACTTC. Translated, it gives CASSLDRGNYEQYF.

V and J are TRBV4-2 and TRBJ2-6; 9 bases agree with TRBD1. Germline V gene data show CDR1 as LGHNA and CDR2 as YNFKEQ. The CDR3 extends over 16 amino acids. The trim removed 0 bases at V and 3 bases at J, leaving 0 bases unmatched. This chain's CDR3 is CASSQEGQGGANVLTF. The CDR3 nucleotides read TGTGCCAGCAGCCAAGAGGGACAGGGTGGGGCCAACGTCCTGACTTTC.

V and J are TRBV10-3 and TRBJ2-3; 8 bases are shared with TRBD1. Per the germline V gene, CDR1 is ENHRY and CDR2 is SYGVKD. The length of the CDR3 is 14 residues. V was pared by 4 bases and J by 2 bases, with 2 bases of the junction left unmatched. CDR3 DNA: TGTGCCATCAGTGGACAGGGGCCCACAGATACGCAGTATTTT. Amino acid sequence: CAISGQGPTDTQYF.